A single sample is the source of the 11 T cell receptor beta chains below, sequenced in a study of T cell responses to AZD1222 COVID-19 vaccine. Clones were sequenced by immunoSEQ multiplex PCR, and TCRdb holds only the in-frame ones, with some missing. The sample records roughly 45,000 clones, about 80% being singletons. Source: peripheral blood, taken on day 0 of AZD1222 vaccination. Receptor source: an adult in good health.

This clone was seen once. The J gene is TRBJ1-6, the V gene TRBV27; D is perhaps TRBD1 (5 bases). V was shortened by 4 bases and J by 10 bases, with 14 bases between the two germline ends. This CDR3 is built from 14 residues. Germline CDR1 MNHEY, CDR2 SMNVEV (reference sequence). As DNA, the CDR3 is TGTGCCAGCAGTTCGACAGAGCTAGGATCACCCCTCCACTTT. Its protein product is CASSSTELGSPLHF.

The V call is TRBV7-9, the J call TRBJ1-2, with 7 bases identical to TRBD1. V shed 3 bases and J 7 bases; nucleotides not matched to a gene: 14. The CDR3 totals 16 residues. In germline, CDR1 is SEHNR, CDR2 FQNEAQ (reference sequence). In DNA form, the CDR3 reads TGTGCCAGCAGCTTGGCTTTGGGACAGCGATCGAGTGGCTACACCTTC. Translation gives CASSLALGQRSSGYTF.

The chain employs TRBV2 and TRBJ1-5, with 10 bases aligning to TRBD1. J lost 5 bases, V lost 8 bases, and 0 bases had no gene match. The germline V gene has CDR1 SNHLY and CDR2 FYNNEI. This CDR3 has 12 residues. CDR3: CASGTGDQPQHF. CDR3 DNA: TGTGCCAGCGGGACAGGGGATCAGCCCCAGCATTTT.

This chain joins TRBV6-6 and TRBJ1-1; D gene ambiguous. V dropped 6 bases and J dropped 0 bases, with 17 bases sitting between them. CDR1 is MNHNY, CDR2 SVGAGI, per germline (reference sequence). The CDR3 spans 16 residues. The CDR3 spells CASRTPVNSVNTEAFF. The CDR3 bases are TGTGCCAGCAGAACCCCCGTCAACTCAGTGAACACTGAAGCTTTCTTT.

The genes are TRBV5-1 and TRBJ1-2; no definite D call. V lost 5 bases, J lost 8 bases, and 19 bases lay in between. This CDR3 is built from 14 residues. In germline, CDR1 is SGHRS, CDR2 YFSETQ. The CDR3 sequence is CASSITGFLGGYTF. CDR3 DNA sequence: TGCGCCAGCAGTATCACGGGTTTCCTGGGGGGCTACACCTTC.

The CDR3 spells CASSGDREISGYTF. The CDR3 coding sequence is TGCGCCAGCAGCGGGGACCGAGAAATCTCGGGCTACACCTTC. The chain uses TRBV5-1 and TRBJ1-2, with a tentative D call TRBD1 (5 bases). With 4 bases removed from V and 8 bases from J, the gap between germline ends came to 18 bases. From germline, CDR1 is SGHRS and CDR2 YFSETQ. The CDR3 covers 14 residues.

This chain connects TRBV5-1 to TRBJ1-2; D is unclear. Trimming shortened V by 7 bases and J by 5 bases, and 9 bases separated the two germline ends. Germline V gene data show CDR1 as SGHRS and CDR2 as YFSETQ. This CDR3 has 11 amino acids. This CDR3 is CASDPKYGYTF. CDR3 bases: TGCGCCAGCGATCCGAAGTATGGCTACACCTTC.

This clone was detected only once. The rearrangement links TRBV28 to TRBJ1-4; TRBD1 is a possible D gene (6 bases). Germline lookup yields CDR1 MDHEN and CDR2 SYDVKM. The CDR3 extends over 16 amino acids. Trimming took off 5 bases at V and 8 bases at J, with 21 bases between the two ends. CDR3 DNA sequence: TGTGCCAGCAGTCCCCCCTGGGCAGGGGAACGGGAAAAACTGTTTTTT. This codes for CASSPPWAGEREKLFF.

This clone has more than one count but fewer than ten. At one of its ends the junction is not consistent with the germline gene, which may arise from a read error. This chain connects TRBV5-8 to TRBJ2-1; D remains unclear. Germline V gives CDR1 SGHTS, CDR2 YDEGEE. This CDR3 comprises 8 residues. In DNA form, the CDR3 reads TGTGCCAGCAGCCCGTCCCTCTTC. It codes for CASSPSLF.

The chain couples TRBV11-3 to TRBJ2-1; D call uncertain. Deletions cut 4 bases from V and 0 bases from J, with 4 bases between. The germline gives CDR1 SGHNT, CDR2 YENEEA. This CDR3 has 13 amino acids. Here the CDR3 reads CASSSSSYNEQFF. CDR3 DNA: TGTGCCAGCAGCTCCAGCTCCTACAATGAGCAGTTCTTC. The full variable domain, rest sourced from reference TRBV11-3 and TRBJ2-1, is EAGVVQSPRYKIIEKKQPVAFWCNPISGHNTLYWYLQNLGQGPELLIRYENEEAVDDSQLPKDRFSAERLKGVDSTLKIQPAELGDSAVYLCASSSSSYNEQFFGPGTRLTVL.

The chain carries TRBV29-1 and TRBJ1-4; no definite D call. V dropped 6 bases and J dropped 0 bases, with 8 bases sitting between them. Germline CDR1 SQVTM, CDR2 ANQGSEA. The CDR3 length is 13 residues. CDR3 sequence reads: CSVTFATNEKLFF. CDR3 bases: TGCAGCGTGACTTTTGCAACTAATGAAAAACTGTTTTTT.